The 23 T cell receptor beta chains reported below all come from one sample, sequenced in a study of cytomegalovirus exposure and HLA in healthy donors. Vbeta (60) and Jbeta (13) primers were used in the PCR. TCRdb's table, derived via immunoSEQ multiplex PCR, lists solely in-frame clones and lacks some. This sample has around 250,000 clones, with around 90% found just once. The sequenced sample was PBMCs. These receptors all stem from a girl aged 2 to 10 in good health and CMV-seronegative.

The V call is TRBV9, the J call TRBJ1-4; the D gene is possibly TRBD1 (5 bases). V shed 3 bases and J shed 8 bases, with 20 bases lying between them. The CDR3 runs to 16 residues. Looked up from germline, CDR1 is SGDLS and CDR2 is YYNGEE. DNA of the CDR3: TGTGCCAGCAGCGCTTGGGGGGGGAGTCCAGGCGAAAAACTGTTTTTT. Translated, it gives CASSAWGGSPGEKLFF.

The chain combines TRBV7-9 with TRBJ2-7, with 7 nucleotides matching TRBD1. Germline V gene sequence: CDR1 SEHNR, CDR2 FQNEAQ (reference sequence). The ends lost 5 bases at V and 3 bases at J; junction bases unmatched: 7. The CDR3 is made up of 14 amino acids. The CDR3 loop is CASSIAGGDYEQYF. The CDR3 DNA sequence: TGTGCCAGCAGCATCGCAGGGGGAGACTACGAGCAGTACTTC. Full variable domain (remainder filled in from reference TRBV7-9 and TRBJ2-7): DTGVSQNPRHKITKRGQNVTFRCDPISEHNRLYWYRQTLGQGPEFLTYFQNEAQLEKSRLLSDRFSAERPKGSFSTLEIQRTEQGDSAMYLCASSIAGGDYEQYFGPGTRLTVT.

V usage is TRBV5-1 and J usage is TRBJ2-4; the match to TRBD2 covers 8 bases. Trimming removed 0 bases from V and 7 bases from J; junction bases left unmatched: 6. Germline CDR1 SGHRS, CDR2 YFSETQ. This CDR3 is built from 15 residues. The CDR3 DNA reads TGCGCCAGCAGCTTGGCGGCGGGAGGTGGGAACATTCAGTACTTC. It yields the protein CASSLAAGGGNIQYF.

The rearrangement uses TRBV6-5 and TRBJ2-7; D remains ambiguous. The germline gives CDR1 MNHEY, CDR2 SVGAGI. The V end was cut by 0 bases, the J end by 4 bases, with 4 bases between. The CDR3 covers 12 residues. DNA for the CDR3: TGTGCCAGCAGTTACTCGCAGTACGAGCAGTACTTC. Translating it yields CASSYSQYEQYF.

This chain connects TRBV5-8 to TRBJ1-1; the D is unclear. Trimming shortened V by 4 bases and J by 12 bases, and 22 bases separated the two germline ends. Germline V lookup: CDR1 SGHTS, CDR2 YDEGEE. The CDR3 totals 14 residues. The CDR3 sequence is CASSPNVIRSATFF. DNA of the CDR3: TGTGCCAGCAGCCCCAACGTAATACGGTCAGCGACTTTCTTT. The entire variable domain, with the rest obtained from reference TRBV5-8 and TRBJ1-1, is as follows: EAGVTQSPTHLIKTRGQQATLRCSPISGHTSVYWYQQALGLGLQFLLWYDEGEERNRGNFPPRFSGRQFPNYSSELNVNALELEDSALYLCASSPNVIRSATFFGQGTRLTVV.

This clone occurred once. The chain combines TRBV5-4 with TRBJ1-1; D is perhaps TRBD1 (6 bases). CDR1 and CDR2 from the germline V gene are SGHNT and YYREEE (reference sequence). The CDR3 totals 14 residues. Trimming removed 3 bases from V and 0 bases from J, with 9 bases in between. The DNA of the CDR3 is TGTGCCAGCAGCTCGGGGGGCATGAACACTGAAGCTTTCTTT. Encoded protein: CASSSGGMNTEAFF.

This clone came up once. This chain joins TRBV27 and TRBJ2-3, with TRBD2 as a possible D gene (7 bases). The CDR3 contains 18 residues. CDR1 is MNHEY, CDR2 SMNVEV, per germline (reference sequence). The V end lost 2 bases, the J end lost 3 bases, and 21 bases lay between the germline ends. The CDR3 nucleotides are TGTGCCAGCAGTTTAAAGGGGGTTGGGCGGGAGTGGACAGATACGCAGTATTTT. It codes for CASSLKGVGREWTDTQYF.

This clone was counted only a few times. This sequence joins TRBV15 and TRBJ1-4; unclear D gene. The V gene lost 3 bases and the J gene lost 4 bases, with 3 bases spanning the gap. This CDR3 spans 12 amino acids. Germline V lookup: CDR1 LNHNV, CDR2 YYDKDF (reference sequence). CDR3 DNA: TGTGCCACCAGCAGTCATAATGAAAAACTGTTTTTT. It translates to CATSSHNEKLFF.

This chain connects TRBV7-6 to TRBJ2-1; TRBD2 matches at 7 bases. The CDR3 sequence is 15 residues long. Germline CDR1 is SGHVS and CDR2 is FNYEAQ. Losses at the gene ends were 4 bases for V and 2 bases for J; bases not matched to a gene: 5. The CDR3 sequence: CASSSRLAPYNEQFF. CDR3 bases: TGTGCCAGCAGCTCTCGACTAGCTCCCTACAATGAGCAGTTCTTC.

The chain joins TRBV19 to TRBJ2-3; tentatively, D is TRBD1 (6 bases). The V end was cut by 3 bases, the J end by 3 bases, with 13 bases between. CDR1 is LNHDA, CDR2 SQIVND, per germline (reference sequence). This CDR3 is built from 15 residues. The CDR3 here is CASSMLAGVTDTQYF. The CDR3 nucleotides read TGTGCCAGTAGTATGTTGGCAGGGGTGACAGATACGCAGTATTTT.

The CDR3 region has the DNA TGTGCCAGCAGTGGGCGGGAGGCCACGGGGCCCTACGAGCAGTACTTC. The encoded protein is CASSGREATGPYEQYF. J is TRBJ2-7 and V is TRBV6-4; 8 bases line up with TRBD2. V was clipped by 4 bases and J by 2 bases; unmatched bases: 10. The CDR3 has 16 amino acids. Germline V gene lookup returns CDR1 MRHNA and CDR2 SNTAGT.

The V and J genes are TRBV27 and TRBJ2-3; D may be TRBD2 (6 bases). The germline CDR1 and CDR2 sequences are MNHEY and SMNVEV (reference sequence). This CDR3 spans 13 amino acids. Deletions cut 1 base from V and 5 bases from J, with 7 bases between. The CDR3 region is CASSLWGEDTQYF. The CDR3 bases are TGTGCCAGCAGTTTATGGGGGGAAGATACGCAGTATTTT.

V is TRBV10-1 and J is TRBJ1-3; D is uncertain. Trimming took off 0 bases at V and 0 bases at J, with 9 bases between the two ends. The CDR3 has 16 residues. CDR1 WNHNN and CDR2 SYGVQD come from the germline V gene (reference sequence). CDR3 sequence reads: CASSESAVGSGNTIYF. DNA of the CDR3: TGCGCCAGCAGTGAGTCCGCGGTCGGCTCTGGAAACACCATATATTTT.

This chain joins TRBV2 and TRBJ2-5; 8 nucleotides line up with TRBD2. The CDR3 contains 14 residues. V shed 7 bases, J shed 5 bases, and the junction held 9 bases outside the gene matches. Germline CDR1 reads SNHLY; CDR2 reads FYNNEI. CDR3 DNA sequence: TGTGCCAGCACCCCTGTGCGGGAGGAGGAGACCCAGTACTTC. This codes for CASTPVREEETQYF.

J is TRBJ2-2 and V is TRBV9, with TRBD2 matching 11 bases. The CDR3 has 16 residues. CDR1 SGDLS and CDR2 YYNGEE come from the germline V gene. After removal of 0 bases from V and 6 bases from J, the junction contained 4 bases not matched to a gene. CDR3 DNA sequence: TGTGCCAGCAGCGTAGAGGGTAGCGGGGGGGCCGGGGAGCTGTTTTTT. This sequence encodes CASSVEGSGGAGELFF.

The CDR3 sequence: CASSYQSGQPYEQYF. CDR3 DNA: TGTGCCAGCAGCTACCAATCAGGACAGCCCTACGAGCAGTACTTC. The chain combines TRBV7-2 with TRBJ2-7, with D possibly TRBD1 on 6 matching bases. Germline CDR1 and CDR2: SGHTA and FQGNSA. Trimming removed 4 bases at V and 2 bases at J, with 15 bases between. This CDR3 comprises 15 residues.

This chain connects TRBV2 to TRBJ2-7; 9 nucleotides line up with TRBD1. V dropped 9 bases and J dropped 3; count of bases not matched to a gene: 6. From germline, CDR1 is SNHLY and CDR2 FYNNEI. The CDR3 contains 13 residues. The CDR3 bases are TGTGCCAGGAGATCGGGACAGGGCTACGAGCAGTACTTC. Translation gives CARRSGQGYEQYF. Using reference TRBV2 and TRBJ2-7 for the parts outside the CDR3, the full variable domain is EPEVTQTPSHQVTQMGQEVILRCVPISNHLYFYWYRQILGQKVEFLVSFYNNEISEKSEIFDDQFSVERPDGSNFTLKIRSTKLEDSAMYFCARRSGQGYEQYFGPGTRLTVT.

The V and J genes are TRBV10-3 and TRBJ2-1, with 13 bases matching TRBD2. Trimming at V came to 6 bases and at J to 0 bases, leaving 8 bases not matched to a gene. CDR1 ENHRY and CDR2 SYGVKD come from the germline V gene. The CDR3 loop spans 18 amino acids. This CDR3 is CAIRGLAGPPSSYNEQFF. For the CDR3, the DNA is TGTGCCATCAGGGGACTAGCGGGGCCACCAAGCTCCTACAATGAGCAGTTCTTC.

V and J are TRBV2 and TRBJ1-5; 9 bases agree with TRBD1. Germline V CDR1 and CDR2: SNHLY, FYNNEI. V trimming: 6 bases; J trimming: 5 bases; junction bases outside the gene matches: 2. This CDR3 comprises 13 residues. CDR3 bases: TGTGCCAGCAGGGGGGACAGGGATCAGCCCCAGCATTTT. Protein product: CASRGDRDQPQHF.

The chain combines TRBV6-5 with TRBJ2-3, with D possibly matching TRBD2 (6 bases). V dropped 5 bases and J dropped 2 bases, with 14 bases sitting between them. The CDR3 has 15 residues. Germline values: CDR1 MNHEY, CDR2 SVGAGI. In nucleotides, the CDR3 is TGTGCCAGCAGTCCGATGGGGGGTGCCACAGATACGCAGTATTTT. This encodes CASSPMGGATDTQYF.

The V and J genes are TRBV5-8 and TRBJ2-5; D may be TRBD2 (5 bases). The length of the CDR3 is 16 residues. Germline V CDR1 and CDR2: SGHTS, YDEGEE. V was shortened by 0 bases and J by 5 bases, with 17 bases between the two germline ends. The CDR3 loop reads CASSLVVRGREETQYF. CDR3 nucleotides: TGTGCCAGCAGCTTGGTGGTGAGAGGGCGCGAGGAGACCCAGTACTTC.

The V and J genes are TRBV13 and TRBJ1-2; 10 bases fit TRBD1. V shed 5 bases and J 7 bases; nucleotides not matched to a gene: 4. Germline V gene sequence: CDR1 PRHDT, CDR2 FYEKMQ (reference sequence). This CDR3 spans 13 amino acids. DNA of the CDR3: TGTGCCAGCAGCCTCGGGACAGGGGCTGGCTACACCTTC. The encoded protein is CASSLGTGAGYTF.

This clone has a single count. V usage is TRBV6-5 and J usage is TRBJ1-5; D remains unclear. The CDR3 consists of 12 residues. Trimming left V 7 bases short and J 6 bases short, with 10 bases between. CDR1 and CDR2 from the germline V gene are MNHEY and SVGAGI. CDR3: CASTHSSQPQHF. In DNA form, the CDR3 reads TGTGCCAGCACCCACTCTTCTCAGCCCCAGCATTTT.